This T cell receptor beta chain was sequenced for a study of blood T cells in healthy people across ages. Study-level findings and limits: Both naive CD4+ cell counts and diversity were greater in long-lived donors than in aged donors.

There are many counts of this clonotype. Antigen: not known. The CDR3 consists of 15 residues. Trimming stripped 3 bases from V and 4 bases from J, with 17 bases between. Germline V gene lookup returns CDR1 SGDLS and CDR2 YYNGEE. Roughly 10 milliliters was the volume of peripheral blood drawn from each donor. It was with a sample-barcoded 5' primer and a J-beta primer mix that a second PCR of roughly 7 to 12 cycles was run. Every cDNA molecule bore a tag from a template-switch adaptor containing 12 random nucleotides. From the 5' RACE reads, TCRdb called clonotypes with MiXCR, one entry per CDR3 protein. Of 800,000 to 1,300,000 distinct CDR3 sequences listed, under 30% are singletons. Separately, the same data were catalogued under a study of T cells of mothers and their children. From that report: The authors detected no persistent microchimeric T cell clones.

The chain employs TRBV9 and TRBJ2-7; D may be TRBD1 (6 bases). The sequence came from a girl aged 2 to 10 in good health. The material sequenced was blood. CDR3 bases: TGTGCCAGCAGCGCTTCCGGGACATCGATTTACGAGCAGTACTTC. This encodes CASSASGTSIYEQYF.